One sample yielded the 5 T cell receptor beta chains listed below, sequenced in a study of cytomegalovirus exposure and HLA in healthy donors. It was with 60 Vbeta and 13 Jbeta primers that the PCR ran. The data were produced by immunoSEQ multiplex PCR, yet TCRdb's version contains in-frame clones alone and is incomplete. The sample lists around 140,000 clones, roughly three quarters occurring once. Material: PBMCs. The source is a woman aged 55-70 years in good health and CMV-seronegative.

The V gene is TRBV5-4, the J gene TRBJ2-2; TRBD1 agrees at 8 bases. V was clipped by 4 bases and J by 6 bases; unmatched bases: 2. The V gene's germline CDR1 is SGHNT and CDR2 YYREEE (reference sequence). The CDR3 extends over 13 amino acids. The CDR3 is CASSPGGPGELFF. In DNA form, the CDR3 reads TGTGCCAGCAGCCCAGGGGGCCCCGGGGAGCTGTTTTTT.

This rearrangement joins TRBV19 to TRBJ2-5; 8 positions match TRBD1. CDR1 and CDR2 from the germline V gene are LNHDA and SQIVND (reference sequence). The CDR3 length is 12 residues. J lost 4 bases, V lost 7 bases, and 2 bases had no gene match. DNA of the CDR3: TGTGCCAGTACAGGGGGCCGAGAGACCCAGTACTTC. It translates to CASTGGRETQYF.

V usage is TRBV2 and J usage is TRBJ2-7; D ambiguous. CDR1 is SNHLY, CDR2 FYNNEI, per germline. This CDR3 is built from 12 residues. Trimming pared 6 bases from V and 6 bases from J, leaving 12 bases between. In nucleotides, the CDR3 is TGTGCCAGCAGCCTGGGCCTCTCCGAGCAGTACTTC. This translates into CASSLGLSEQYF.

This chain uses TRBV5-1 with TRBJ2-3, with TRBD2 matching 14 bases. This CDR3 is built from 15 residues. Trimming removed 4 bases from V and 7 bases from J; junction bases left unmatched: 5. Per germline, CDR1 SGHRS and CDR2 YFSETQ. This CDR3 reads CASSQTSGRVNTQYF. CDR3 in DNA: TGCGCCAGCAGCCAGACTAGCGGGAGGGTAAATACGCAGTATTTT. Using reference TRBV5-1 and TRBJ2-3 for the parts outside the CDR3, the full variable domain is KAGVTQTPRYLIKTRGQQVTLSCSPISGHRSVSWYQQTPGQGLQFLFEYFSETQRNKGNFPGRFSGRQFSNSRSEMNVSTLELGDSALYLCASSQTSGRVNTQYFGPGTRLTVL.

This clone showed up just a few times. This chain connects TRBV4-1 to TRBJ1-4, with 7 bases identical to TRBD1. V lost 0 bases to trimming and J lost 7 bases; unmatched junction nucleotides: 8. This CDR3 has 16 amino acids. Germline-derived CDR1 and CDR2 are MGHRA and YSYEKL. This chain's CDR3 is CASSQEEGAGSEKLFF. The CDR3 bases are TGCGCCAGCAGCCAAGAGGAGGGGGCAGGGAGTGAAAAACTGTTTTTT.